The 28 T cell receptor beta chains in this list originate from one sample, sequenced in a study of tumor-infiltrating lymphocytes in primary liver carcinoma (dated by TCRdb to about 2017). TRIzol reagent was used to extract blood RNA from unsorted whole blood, while the DNeasy Blood & Tissue kit provided the germline DNA. The data were produced on an Illumina HiSeq 2500. A constant-region primer and ProtoScript II reverse transcriptase were used to reverse-transcribe TCRbeta-specific cDNA from approximately 450 ng total RNA. Construction of the TCRbeta libraries relied on three nested rounds of multiplex PCR, following a slightly modified ARM-PCR procedure. Each of the first two PCR rounds ran for about 10 cycles and used multiplex TRBV1-TRBV30 forward primers together with a Cbeta reverse primer. The public reads were reanalyzed by TCRdb: fastp trimming at Q25, MiXCR alignment, in-frame beta chains only. Rows with one shared CDR3 protein collapse into an entry with the most common genes and DNA. A total of 300,000 to 350,000 distinct CDR3 sequences appear in this sample, around 60% of them only once. The ten largest clones take up roughly 6% of the sample.

The sequenced material came from peripheral blood. The receptor source for this set is a man aged 40-49 years with primary liver carcinoma and hepatitis B virus infection.

The chain employs TRBV11-2 and TRBJ2-3; TRBD2 matches 12 bases. V trimming: 6 bases; J trimming: 7 bases; junction bases outside the gene matches: 14. CDR1 and CDR2 (germline): SGHAT, FQNNGV. CDR3 length: 17 amino acids. The CDR3 nucleotides are TGTGCCAGCAGATTAAGGGGACTAGCGGGCCCTTCCAATACGCAGTATTTT. Translated: CASRLRGLAGPSNTQYF.

This chain uses TRBV6-1 with TRBJ1-4; perhaps TRBD1 as D (6 bases). The CDR3 extends over 15 amino acids. V lost 7 bases to trimming and J lost 7 bases, with 19 bases between them. Germline V gives CDR1 MNHNS, CDR2 SASEGT. CDR3 in DNA: TGTGCCAGCATTGATAGTCAGGGGAGGCGTGAAAAACTGTTTTTT. As protein: CASIDSQGRREKLFF.

This CDR3 is CASSLALGGETEAFF. The CDR3 region has the DNA TGTGCCAGCAGCTTAGCGCTGGGTGGCGAAACTGAAGCTTTCTTT. The gene calls are TRBV11-2 and TRBJ1-1; D remains ambiguous. Deletions cut 1 base from V and 5 bases from J, with 14 bases between. CDR1 and CDR2 (germline): SGHAT, FQNNGV. This CDR3 region has 15 residues. The full variable domain, completed using reference TRBV11-2 and TRBJ1-1, is EAGVAQSPRYKIIEKRQSVAFWCNPISGHATLYWYQQILGQGPKLLIQFQNNGVVDDSQLPKDRFSAERLKGVDSTLKIQPAKLEDSAVYLCASSLALGGETEAFFGQGTRLTVV.

Turning to this clonotype: It may be a read error: a sequence one base away is much more abundant. CDR3 protein: CASSQTGCTYEQYF. CDR3 nucleotides: TGTGCCAGCAGCCAAACGGGATGTACCTACGAGCAGTACTTC. The chain uses TRBV14 and TRBJ2-7, with D tentatively TRBD2 (5 bases). CDR1 and CDR2 from the germline V gene are SGHDN and FVKESK. The V and J ends lost 2 bases and 2 bases respectively, with 10 bases between them. The CDR3 extends over 14 amino acids.

This clonotype was recorded many times. The chain couples TRBV6-1 to TRBJ2-3; TRBD1 might be the D (6 bases). The CDR3 is 15 residues long. The germline V gene has CDR1 MNHNS and CDR2 SASEGT. Trimming pared 4 bases from V and 5 bases from J, leaving 16 bases between. CDR3 sequence reads: CASSADSRRRDTQYF. The DNA for the CDR3 is TGTGCCAGCAGTGCGGACAGCCGCCGAAGAGATACGCAGTATTTT.

This clonotype was recorded a few times. J is TRBJ2-2 and V is TRBV5-5; TRBD2 might be the D (6 bases). Germline CDR1 is SGHKS and CDR2 is YYEKEE (reference sequence). CDR3 length: 16 amino acids. Trimming removed 4 bases from V and 0 bases from J, with 13 bases in between. CDR3 protein: CASSRGDGSNTGELFF. Written as DNA, the CDR3 is TGTGCCAGCAGCCGCGGGGACGGATCGAACACCGGGGAGCTGTTTTTT.

As concerns this clonotype: This may stem from a read error, because a much larger clone lies one nucleotide away. V is TRBV6-5 and J is TRBJ2-1; 13 bases are shared with TRBD2. Losses at the gene ends were 8 bases for V and 9 bases for J; bases not matched to a gene: 10. Germline V gives CDR1 MNHEY, CDR2 SVGAGI. This CDR3 has 15 residues. The CDR3 loop is CASSSWTSGSLEQFF. The CDR3, as DNA: TGTGCCAGCTCGTCCTGGACTAGCGGGAGCCTTGAGCAGTTCTTC.

Worth noting for this clonotype: Since a much larger clone is just one base distant, this may be a read error. The V and J genes are TRBV6-2 or TRBV6-3 and TRBJ2-3, with D possibly matching TRBD1 (6 bases). The CDR3 spans 13 residues. V lost 7 bases, J lost 4 bases, and 12 bases lay in between. The germline CDR1 and CDR2 sequences are MNHEY and SVGEGT. CDR3 sequence reads: CASTQGHADTQYF. The CDR3 DNA sequence: TGTGCCAGCACCCAGGGGCACGCAGATACGCAGTATTTT.

This clonotype was seen more than once but under ten times. The chain couples TRBV10-3 to TRBJ2-3; D not certain. The length of the CDR3 is 14 residues. Germline loops: CDR1 ENHRY, CDR2 SYGVKD. The V and J ends lost 4 bases and 6 bases respectively, with 14 bases between them. In DNA form, the CDR3 reads TGTGCCATCAGTGGAGATATAGGGTATGATACGCAGTATTTT. It codes for CAISGDIGYDTQYF.

This sequence joins TRBV7-9 and TRBJ1-2, with D unresolved. This CDR3 spans 12 amino acids. Trimming cost V 2 bases and J 6 bases, with 7 bases left between them. Per germline, CDR1 SEHNR and CDR2 FQNEAQ (reference sequence). Written as DNA, the CDR3 is TGTGCCAGCAGCTTAACGGCGAATGGCTACACCTTC. This encodes CASSLTANGYTF. The full variable domain, completed using reference TRBV7-9 and TRBJ1-2, is DTGVSQNPRHKITKRGQNVTFRCDPISEHNRLYWYRQTLGQGPEFLTYFQNEAQLEKSRLLSDRFSAERPKGSFSTLEIQRTEQGDSAMYLCASSLTANGYTFGSGTRLTVV.

This clonotype was picked up many times. The chain links TRBV12-3 or TRBV12-4 to TRBJ2-7; TRBD2 aligns across 9 bases. This CDR3 is built from 12 residues. With V trimmed by 3 bases and J by 13 bases, 7 bases remained unmatched. The CDR3 coding sequence is TGTGCCAGCAGTTTGGGCGGGAGGGCTAAATACTTC. This sequence encodes CASSLGGRAKYF.

This clonotype was observed a single time. This sequence joins TRBV6-1 and TRBJ1-5, with D uncertain. Per germline, CDR1 MNHNS and CDR2 SASEGT. CDR3 length: 16 residues. V lost 2 bases, J lost 1 base, and 12 bases lay in between. Written as DNA, the CDR3 is TGTGCCAGCAGTGAACGAGGGATGGGAAGCAATCAGCCCCAGCATTTT. This encodes CASSERGMGSNQPQHF.

This clonotype has ten or more counts. The chain recombines TRBV14 with TRBJ1-1; 7 nucleotides align to TRBD1. CDR3 length: 15 amino acids. V shed 4 bases, J shed 0 bases, and the junction held 5 bases outside the gene matches. Germline CDR1 SGHDN, CDR2 FVKESK. The CDR3 coding sequence is TGTGCCAGCAGCCCCTACAGGGGCATGAACACTGAAGCTTTCTTT. This sequence encodes CASSPYRGMNTEAFF.

The rearrangement joins TRBV11-2 to TRBJ2-7; no firm D call. V lost 7 bases, J lost 13 bases, and 20 bases lay in between. The germline V gene encodes CDR1 SGHAT and CDR2 FQNNGV. The CDR3 loop spans 12 amino acids. CDR3 coding DNA: TGTGCCAGCAACCCAATTGTGGCTTTGCAATACTTC. Amino acids: CASNPIVALQYF.

V is TRBV11-2 and J is TRBJ2-1; D ambiguous. This CDR3 is built from 14 residues. Germline values: CDR1 SGHAT, CDR2 FQNNGV. V was cut by 9 bases and J by 9 bases, with 21 bases left in between. The DNA for the CDR3 is TGTGCCAGGAGCCTATATCGGCTGGTTTGTGAGCAGTTCTTC. The encoded protein is CARSLYRLVCEQFF.

As regards this clonotype: A read error may be the cause here, since a much bigger clone is one base away. The chain has TRBV6-2 or TRBV6-3 and TRBJ2-7; possible D gene TRBD1, 5 bases. This CDR3 spans 12 amino acids. Trimming removed 8 bases from V and 3 bases from J, with 11 bases in between. Per germline, CDR1 MNHEY and CDR2 SVGEGT. The CDR3 region has the DNA TGTGCCAGCTTCCAGGGTGTCTACGAGCAGTACTTC. Its protein is CASFQGVYEQYF.

The rearrangement links TRBV4-1 to TRBJ2-7, with 12 bases lining up with TRBD2. The CDR3 length is 16 residues. Germline loops: CDR1 MGHRA, CDR2 YSYEKL. The CDR3 bases are TGCGATAGCAGCCAAACTCTAGCGGGAGGGTCCCACGAGCAGTACTTC. This encodes CDSSQTLAGGSHEQYF.

This clonotype was picked up many times. V and J are TRBV7-8 and TRBJ2-1; 14 nucleotides match TRBD2. Trimming took 4 bases from V and 9 from J; bases not matched to a gene: 8. CDR3 length: 16 amino acids. Germline loops: CDR1 SGHVS, CDR2 FQNEAQ. CDR3 loop: CASSSSRLAGGPEQFF. CDR3 sequence (DNA): TGTGCCAGCAGCTCTAGTAGACTAGCGGGAGGGCCTGAGCAGTTCTTC.

Notes on this clonotype: Relative to the germline gene, one junction end is altered; a read error may explain this. The CDR3: CASSPRDVSNQPQHF. The CDR3 nucleotides are TGTGCCAGCAGTCCCCGAGATGTTAGCAATCAGCCCCAACATTTT. This chain uses TRBV6-1 with TRBJ1-5; no clear D gene. The CDR3 loop spans 15 amino acids. CDR1 is MNHNS and CDR2 is SASEGT in the germline V gene.

This sequence joins TRBV6-4 and TRBJ2-1, with 9 positions matching TRBD2. This CDR3 is built from 15 residues. The V gene's germline CDR1 is MRHNA and CDR2 SNTAGT. J lost 6 bases, V lost 6 bases, and 9 bases had no gene match. The CDR3: CASRPTGLAVNEQFF. DNA of the CDR3: TGTGCCAGCAGGCCCACGGGACTAGCTGTCAATGAGCAGTTCTTC.

CDR3 in amino acids: CASSLSRTGSGEQYF. The CDR3 DNA sequence: TGTGCCAGCAGCCTCTCCAGGACAGGATCCGGCGAGCAGTACTTC. The chain uses TRBV11-1 and TRBJ2-7; 7 nucleotides line up with TRBD1. The CDR3 loop spans 15 amino acids. J gave up 6 bases and V 5 bases, and 13 bases lay outside the gene matches. The germline CDR1 and CDR2 sequences are SGHAT and FQDESV (reference sequence).

Points on this clonotype: A much larger clone lies one base from this, so it may be a read error. This chain links TRBV6-1 with TRBJ1-1; weak D call: TRBD1 (6 bases). This CDR3 is built from 15 residues. CDR1 is MNHNS and CDR2 is SASEGT in the germline V gene. V lost 11 bases to trimming and J lost 4 bases, with 23 bases between them. The CDR3 sequence is CAGGTGGQPITEAFF. Here the CDR3 DNA reads TGTGCCGGCGGCACCGGGGGACAACCGATCACTGAAGCTTTCTTT.

Concerning this clonotype itself: A read error may be the cause here, since a much bigger clone is one base away. This chain connects TRBV29-1 to TRBJ1-4; tentative D call: TRBD1 (5 bases). The germline V gene encodes CDR1 SQVTM and CDR2 ANQGSEA. The CDR3 sequence is 13 residues long. CDR3 DNA: TGCATCGTTGAATCAGGGCGGGGCGGAAAACTGTTTTTT. Translating it yields CIVESGRGGKLFF. The entire variable domain, with the rest obtained from reference TRBV29-1 and TRBJ1-4, is as follows: SAVISQKPSRDICQRGTSLTIQCQVDSQVTMMFWYRQQPGQSLTLIATANQGSEATYESGFVIDKFPISRPNLTFSTLTVSNMSPEDSSIYLCIVESGRGGKLFFGSGTQLSVL.

Of note for this clonotype: Just one base apart from a much larger clone, this may be a read error. The V call is TRBV6-6, the J call TRBJ1-4; 7 bases are shared with TRBD1. CDR1 is MNHNY and CDR2 is SVGAGI in the germline V gene (reference sequence). The length of the CDR3 is 14 residues. CDR3 amino acids: CASRRDSNNENLFF. In DNA, the CDR3 is TGTGCCAGCAGGCGGGACAGCAATAATGAAAACCTGTTTTTT.

The chain couples TRBV5-4 to TRBJ1-6; 7 positions agree with TRBD1. This CDR3 has 14 residues. Trimming took 4 bases from V and 9 from J; bases not matched to a gene: 7. From germline, CDR1 is SGHNT and CDR2 YYREEE (reference sequence). The CDR3 loop reads CASSPDRARSPLHF. DNA for the CDR3: TGTGCCAGCAGCCCCGACAGGGCACGTTCACCCCTCCACTTT.

As to this clonotype: A much more abundant neighbour one base away suggests this may be a read error. The chain uses TRBV29-1 and TRBJ2-1; D uncertain. This CDR3 is 11 amino acids long. Looked up from germline, CDR1 is SQVTM and CDR2 is ANQGSEA. The CDR3 bases are TGCAGGGCCGCCAGGTACAATGAGCAGTTCTTC. Translation gives CRAARYNEQFF.

On this clonotype itself: This sequence may be a read error, since a much larger clone differs from it by one base. The DNA of the CDR3 is TGTGCCAGCAGCCAAGCTTGGGCCTCCGCCGAGCAGTACTTC. This codes for CASSQAWASAEQYF. The V call is TRBV14, the J call TRBJ2-7, with D unclear. This CDR3 has 14 residues. Trimming left V 1 base short and J 6 bases short, with 13 bases between. Germline lookup yields CDR1 SGHDN and CDR2 FVKESK.

For this clonotype: The germline gene is not matched at one end of the junction; a read error may be the cause. The genes are TRBV11-2 and TRBJ2-1; D may be TRBD2 (5 bases). This CDR3 has 15 amino acids. Per the germline V gene, CDR1 is SGHAT and CDR2 is FQNNGV. The CDR3 nucleotides read TGTACCAGCAGCTTGGGCAAAGCGGTTTACAATGAGCAGTTCTTC. Residues: CTSSLGKAVYNEQFF.